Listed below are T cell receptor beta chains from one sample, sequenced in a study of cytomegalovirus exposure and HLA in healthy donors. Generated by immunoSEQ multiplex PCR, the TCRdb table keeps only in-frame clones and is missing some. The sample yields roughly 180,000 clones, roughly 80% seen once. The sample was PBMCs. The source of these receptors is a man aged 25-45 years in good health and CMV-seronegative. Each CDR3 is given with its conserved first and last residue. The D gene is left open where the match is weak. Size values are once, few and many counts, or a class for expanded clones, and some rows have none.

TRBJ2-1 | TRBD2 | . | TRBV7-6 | TGTGCCAGCAGCCGGAAAGCGGGAGGGCCCGATGAGCAGTTCTTC | CASSRKAGGPDEQFF
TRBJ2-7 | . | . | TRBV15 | TGTGCCACCAGCAGAGATTGGGGCAGCACCTACGAGCAGTACTTC | CATSRDWGSTYEQYF
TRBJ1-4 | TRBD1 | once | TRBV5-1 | TGCGCCAGCAGCTCATCCAAGACAGGGGGGAATGAAAAACTGTTTTTT | CASSSSKTGGNEKLFF
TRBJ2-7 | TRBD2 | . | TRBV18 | TGTGCCAGCTCACCACTAGACGCGGGGGGCGAGCAGTACTTC | CASSPLDAGGEQYF
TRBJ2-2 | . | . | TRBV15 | TGTGCCACCAGCAGAGATAGGGGCACCGGGGAGCTGTTTTTT | CATSRDRGTGELFF
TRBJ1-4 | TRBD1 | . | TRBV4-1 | TGCGCCAGCAGCCAAGATGGGGGGACAGGCAATGAAAAACTGTTTTTT | CASSQDGGTGNEKLFF
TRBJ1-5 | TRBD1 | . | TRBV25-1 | TGTGCCAGCAGTGACAAGGGGGCCTATCAGCCCCAGCATTTT | CASSDKGAYQPQHF
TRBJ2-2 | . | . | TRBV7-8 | TGTGCCAGCAGCTCCCACCTGCAGGTATCGAACACCGGGGAGCTGTTTTTT | CASSSHLQVSNTGELFF
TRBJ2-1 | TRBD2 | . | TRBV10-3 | TGTGCCATCAGTGAGTCGACTAGCTTCGACAATGAGCAGTTCTTC | CAISESTSFDNEQFF
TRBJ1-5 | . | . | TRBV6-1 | TGTGCCAGCATGTTTAGTAATCAGCCCCAGCATTTT | CASMFSNQPQHF
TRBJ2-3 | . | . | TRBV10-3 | TGTGCCATCAGACAGGTGCCTAGCGACACAGATACGCAGTATTTT | CAIRQVPSDTDTQYF
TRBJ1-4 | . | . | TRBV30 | TGTGCCTGGAGTTCCTCTTGGGCCGGTGATGAAAAACTGTTTTTT | CAWSSSWAGDEKLFF
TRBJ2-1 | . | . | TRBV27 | TGTGCCAGCAGCCGTTTGACAGTCAATGAGCAGTTCTTC | CASSRLTVNEQFF
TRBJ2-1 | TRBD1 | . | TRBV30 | TGTGCCTGGAGTGTACTCGGACAGGGCAAGGGCTACTACAATGAGCAGTTCTTC | CAWSVLGQGKGYYNEQFF
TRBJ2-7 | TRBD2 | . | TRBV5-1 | TGCGCCAGCAGCTTGGCCGTAGCGGGGGGGCCCTACGAGCAGTACTTC | CASSLAVAGGPYEQYF
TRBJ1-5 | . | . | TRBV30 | TGTGCCTGGAGTGGGACACTTAGCAATCAGCCCCAGCATTTT | CAWSGTLSNQPQHF
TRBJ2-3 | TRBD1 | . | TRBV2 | TGTGCCAGCAGCCCTAGGGGACAGGGGGCGCCGGATACGCAGTATTTT | CASSPRGQGAPDTQYF
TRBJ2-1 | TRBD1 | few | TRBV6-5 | TGTGCCAGCAGTTACTCGGGACAGACCAATGAGCAGTTCTTC | CASSYSGQTNEQFF
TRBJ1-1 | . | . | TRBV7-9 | TGTGCCAGCAGCTCAACTGGGAACACTGAAGCTTTCTTT | CASSSTGNTEAFF
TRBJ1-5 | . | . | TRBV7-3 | TGTGCCAGCAGCTTAGGGCCCAATCAGCCCCAGCATTTT | CASSLGPNQPQHF
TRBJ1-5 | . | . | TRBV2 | TGTGCCAGCAGTGATAGAAGGACAGCTTATCAGCCCCAGCATTTT | CASSDRRTAYQPQHF
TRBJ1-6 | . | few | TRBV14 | TGTGCCAGCAGCCAAGAGCGCTATAATTCACCCCTCCACTTT | CASSQERYNSPLHF
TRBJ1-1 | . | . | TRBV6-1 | TGTGCCAGCAGTGTACGTCCCCTAGATACTCAGGGGGAAGCTTTCTTT | CASSVRPLDTQGEAFF
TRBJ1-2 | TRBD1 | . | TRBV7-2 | TGTGCCAGCAGCTGGACAGGGGCCTTAATCTATGGCTACACCTTC | CASSWTGALIYGYTF
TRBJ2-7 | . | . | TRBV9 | TGTGCCAGCAGCGTAGCCCACTCCGGGTACGAGCAGTACTTC | CASSVAHSGYEQYF
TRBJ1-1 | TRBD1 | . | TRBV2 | TGTGCCAGCAGTAAAGGACAGGGTTTGGCCACTGAAGCTTTCTTT | CASSKGQGLATEAFF
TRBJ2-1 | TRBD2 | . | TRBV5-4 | TGTGCCAGCAGCCCGTATGGCGGGAGCCTATACAATGAGCAGTTCTTC | CASSPYGGSLYNEQFF